This entry lists 17 T cell receptor beta chains sequenced from one sample in a study of spatial heterogeneity in lung cancer. A single record per CDR3 protein comes from TCRdb applying MiXCR to the 5' RACE reads. The sample lists about 23,000 distinct CDR3 sequences; 3% to 3.5% were seen once. As for time point: sample taken at primary tumor resection. TCRs were sequenced from unsorted whole RNA of tumor, nontumor lung or PBMC. The sample in question was PBMCs, obtained at surgery. Receptors were obtained from a female donor with early-stage non-small cell lung cancer.

This clonotype was recorded many times. The chain recombines TRBV20-1 with TRBJ2-3; D is tentatively TRBD1 or TRBD2 (5 bases each). CDR3 length equals 14 residues. Germline V lookup: CDR1 DFQATT, CDR2 SNEGSKA (reference sequence). V was trimmed by 6 bases and J by 4 bases, leaving 17 bases between them. DNA of the CDR3: TGCAGTGCGGGGACCGGGAATAGTGCAGATACGCAGTATTTT. Amino acid sequence: CSAGTGNSADTQYF.

The table lists this clonotype with many counts. The chain carries TRBV6-1 and TRBJ2-3, with D possibly matching TRBD2 (5 bases). The ends were cut back, 0 bases at V and 2 bases at J, with 21 bases in the middle. Germline lookup yields CDR1 MNHNS and CDR2 SASEGT. This CDR3 has 19 amino acids. CDR3 bases: TGTGCCAGCAGTGAAGCCTCCTTGGGAGATTGGGTGATCACAGATACGCAGTATTTT. Protein: CASSEASLGDWVITDTQYF.

The sample holds many counts of this clonotype. The rearrangement joins TRBV20-1 to TRBJ2-5; D is unclear. Germline V gene sequence: CDR1 DFQATT, CDR2 SNEGSKA (reference sequence). The CDR3 has 12 amino acids. Trimming removed 5 bases from V and 0 bases from J, with 7 bases in between. The CDR3: CSARTNQETQYF. DNA for the CDR3: TGCAGTGCTCGGACCAACCAAGAGACCCAGTACTTC.

The rearrangement joins TRBV24-1 to TRBJ1-2; D unresolved. The ends were cut back, 4 bases at V and 4 bases at J, with 12 bases in the middle. Germline loops: CDR1 KGHDR, CDR2 SFDVKD. This CDR3 spans 14 amino acids. CDR3 coding DNA: TGTGCCACCAGTGAGGGCAGGCCCTCCTATGGCTACACCTTC. Its translation is CATSEGRPSYGYTF.

In this sample, this clonotype turned up many times. The chain uses TRBV4-2 and TRBJ1-5, with TRBD1 identical over 7 bases. The V segment lost 2 bases and the J segment 3 bases; nucleotides outside the gene matches: 7. Germline lookup yields CDR1 LGHNA and CDR2 YNFKEQ. The CDR3 has 16 amino acids. The CDR3 nucleotides read TGTGCCAGCAGCCAACACAGGGGCGCGTTCAATCAGCCCCAGCATTTT. It codes for CASSQHRGAFNQPQHF.

There are a few counts of this clonotype. CDR3 in DNA: TGTGCCAGCAGCTTCCTAGCTTGGGGGAAAAACAATGAGCAGTTCTTC. Translation: CASSFLAWGKNNEQFF. This rearrangement joins TRBV7-9 to TRBJ2-1; D may correspond to TRBD1 or TRBD2 (5 bases each). CDR3 size: 16 residues. Germline V lookup: CDR1 SEHNR, CDR2 FQNEAQ (reference sequence). V was trimmed by 3 bases and J by 5 bases, leaving 17 bases between them.

This clonotype has just a few counts. V is TRBV9 and J is TRBJ1-5; D call uncertain. The CDR3 has 14 residues. The germline gives CDR1 SGDLS, CDR2 YYNGEE. V lost 1 base and J lost 6, with 11 bases in between. The CDR3 spells CASSVSLDSQPQHF. The CDR3 bases are TGTGCCAGCAGCGTATCTCTTGATAGTCAGCCCCAGCATTTT.

This clonotype has at least ten counts. This sequence joins TRBV7-6 and TRBJ1-2; D unclear. V lost 4 bases and J 1 base, leaving 7 bases between the germline ends. The CDR3 loop spans 13 amino acids. Germline V gene sequence: CDR1 SGHVS, CDR2 FNYEAQ. The CDR3 region is CASSYDLNYGYTF. As DNA, the CDR3 is TGTGCCAGCAGCTACGACCTTAACTATGGCTACACCTTC.

The CDR3 DNA is TGCGCCAGCAGCTTGTTGCGGACCTTCTCCTACGAGCAGTACTTC. It encodes CASSLLRTFSYEQYF. The V call is TRBV5-1, the J call TRBJ2-7; D unresolved. CDR3 length: 15 residues. The germline CDR1 and CDR2 sequences are SGHRS and YFSETQ. Trimming shortened V by 1 base and J by 0 bases, and 11 bases separated the two germline ends.

By frequency in the sample, this clonotype is medium-sized. The chain is built from TRBV4-1 and TRBJ1-5, with D perhaps matching TRBD1 (5 bases). The ends were cut back, 1 base at V and 5 bases at J, with 15 bases in the middle. Germline CDR1 reads MGHRA; CDR2 reads YSYEKL. The CDR3 has 16 amino acids. CDR3 coding DNA: TGCGCCAGCAGCCAAGGCACATGGGACGGCCATCAGCCCCAGCATTTT. Translating gives CASSQGTWDGHQPQHF.

This clonotype was seen at least ten times. V and J are TRBV4-2 and TRBJ2-7, with D tentatively TRBD2 (7 bases). Trimming took off 1 base at V and 5 bases at J, with 12 bases between the two ends. The CDR3 covers 14 residues. CDR1 LGHNA and CDR2 YNFKEQ come from the germline V gene. CDR3 nucleotide sequence: TGTGCCAGCAGCCAAGCCGGGGGGCGGCACGAGCAGTACTTC. Translation: CASSQAGGRHEQYF.

This clonotype has more than one count but fewer than ten. The gene calls are TRBV19 and TRBJ2-7; 12 bases are shared with TRBD2. Trimming took 9 bases from V and 9 from J; bases not matched to a gene: 3. Per the germline V gene, CDR1 is LNHDA and CDR2 is SQIVND (reference sequence). The CDR3 runs 11 residues. CDR3 bases: TGTGCCAGGACTAGCGGGAGCAGGCAGTACTTC. This translates into CARTSGSRQYF.

This clonotype was seen at least ten times. The gene calls are TRBV24-1 and TRBJ2-4; D uncertain. V was trimmed by 4 bases and J by 1 base, leaving 4 bases between them. CDR1 is KGHDR and CDR2 is SFDVKD in the germline V gene. This CDR3 has 13 residues. CDR3 nucleotides: TGTGCCACCAGTGAGGTTGCCAAAAACATTCAGTACTTC. Translated: CATSEVAKNIQYF.

This clonotype was counted ten times or more. V usage is TRBV5-4 and J usage is TRBJ2-2; D is ambiguous. The ends were cut back, 9 bases at V and 3 bases at J, with 9 bases in the middle. The CDR3 consists of 12 residues. Germline assignment: CDR1 SGHNT and CDR2 YYREEE (reference sequence). CDR3 nucleotides: TGTGCCACCCAATCCGACACCGGGGAGCTGTTTTTT. This encodes CATQSDTGELFF.

This chain connects TRBV30 to TRBJ2-7; TRBD1 is a possible D gene (6 bases). This CDR3 spans 13 amino acids. In germline, CDR1 is GTSNPN, CDR2 SVGIG (reference sequence). V lost 8 bases and J lost 1, with 15 bases in between. Written as DNA, the CDR3 is TGTGCCCCACGCCACAGGGAATCCTACGAGCAGTACTTC. This encodes CAPRHRESYEQYF.

This clonotype was recorded many times. The rearrangement links TRBV29-1 to TRBJ2-1; 11 bases are shared with TRBD1. The CDR3 covers 15 residues. CDR1 is SQVTM and CDR2 is ANQGSEA in the germline V gene. Trimming removed 0 bases from V and 3 bases from J; junction bases left unmatched: 1. The chain's CDR3 is CSVEDGTGGYNEQFF. DNA for the CDR3: TGCAGCGTTGAAGATGGGACAGGGGGCTACAATGAGCAGTTCTTC.

This clonotype showed up many times. As DNA, the CDR3 is TGTGCCAGCCAACCGCGGCAGGGAAGCTACGAGCAGTACTTC. Translated: CASQPRQGSYEQYF. The rearrangement uses TRBV27 and TRBJ2-7; D might be TRBD1 (5 bases). This CDR3 is built from 14 residues. Germline V gives CDR1 MNHEY, CDR2 SMNVEV (reference sequence). Trimming took off 8 bases at V and 3 bases at J, with 17 bases between the two ends.